Sequencing of this T cell receptor (beta chain) was carried out in a study of CD8 T cells in ankylosing spondylitis (dated by TCRdb to 2016 to 2017). About the study as a whole: T cell receptor beta repertoires were profiled in healthy donors and ankylosing spondylitis patients so that disease-linked TCR variants could be found. The full study cohort comprised around 25 ankylosing spondylitis patients and about a hundred healthy donors. Peripheral blood samples were taken, and synovial fluid was additionally collected from ankylosing spondylitis patients. What the research found in general, with its limitations: The disease-linked clones had a CD8+ phenotype and were found at relatively low frequencies in peripheral blood. A TCR beta motif made up of several highly homologous amino acid variants appeared to be characteristic of blood from ankylosing spondylitis patients. According to the report, matched synovial fluid samples from ankylosing spondylitis patients were significantly enriched for the disease-linked clones. Some TCR beta motif variants had previously been reported in synovial fluid and blood of reactive arthritis patients, which suggested common disease-initiation mechanisms.

Only a few counts were recorded for this clonotype. Its antigen is unknown. Qualities for individual bases were not recorded, and no much larger clone is one base off. CDR1 and CDR2, looked up from the germline V gene, are SGHRS and YFSETQ. From its cysteine to its phenylalanine, the CDR3 spans 13 amino acids. The entry retains the CDR3 DNA only, 39 bases that are in frame from base 1. V is reduced by 4 bases and J by 7 bases, leaving a spacing of 11 bases between them. This sample was sequenced with an Illumina HiSeq 2500. Quantitative 5'-RACE with molecular barcodes was used to prepare TCR beta libraries. Processing in the source paper ran as follows. A new computational method based on a probabilistic model of VDJ rearrangement was used to identify disease-linked TCR variants. The public reads were reprocessed in TCRdb via fastp at Q25 and MiXCR, keeping in-frame beta chains. One record per CDR3 amino acid sequence lists the most common genes and DNA. These V and J calls are TCRdb output, not the study's own analysis. Within this sample are around 120,000 distinct CDR3 sequences, with approximately 13% of them counted one time only. The ten largest clones add up to 2.5% to 3.5% of the sample.

The chain joins TRBV5-1 to TRBJ1-4; perhaps TRBD1 is the D gene, with 5 bases matching. The source of this sequence is a female donor with ankylosing spondylitis or in good health (not recorded which). The sample taken for sequencing was blood, either unsorted or a sorted T cell fraction (not recorded which). The nucleotide sequence reads as follows: TGCGCCAGCAGCAGGGGCGAAGGTGAAAAACTGTTTTTT. It encodes CASSRGEGEKLFF. When the CDR3 is completed using the reference TRBV5-1 and TRBJ1-4 genes on either side, the full variable domain is KAGVTQTPRYLIKTRGQQVTLSCSPISGHRSVSWYQQTPGQGLQFLFEYFSETQRNKGNFPGRFSGRQFSNSRSEMNVSTLELGDSALYLCASSRGEGEKLFFGSGTQLSVL.